This T cell receptor beta chain was sequenced during a study of control samples from healthy donors and cancer patients. The CDR3 covers 14 residues. Trimming shortened V by 0 bases and J by 9 bases, and 12 bases separated the two germline ends. Germline-derived CDR1 and CDR2 are SGHDN and FVKESK. Only in-frame clones appear in the TCRdb table, and some are missing; sequencing was by immunoSEQ multiplex PCR. The table records more than 25,000 clones, roughly 94% of them present only once. This rearrangement joins TRBV14 to TRBJ2-1, with D hard to call. The source of this sequence is a man between 60 and 75 years old in good health. Material for sequencing was blood. In DNA, the CDR3 is TGTGCCAGCAGCCAAGATCTTTATGGGTCTGAGCAGTTCTTC. Its protein is CASSQDLYGSEQFF.